This T cell receptor beta chain was sequenced in a study of T cells after yellow fever vaccination. Study in general: SMART-Seq v4 Ultra Low Input served to prepare low-cell-number fractions.

Turning to this clonotype: Its specificity is unknown.

Findings of the study overall: Overlap between CD4 and CD8 compartments was detected for a small share of clonotypes.

The TCR cDNA carried a universal primer site and UMIs from 5'RACE template switching. TCRdb used MiXCR to reprocess the 5' RACE reads, holding one entry per CDR3 protein. The sample yields about 580,000 distinct CDR3 sequences, about 15% seen once. CDR1 and CDR2 (germline): LNHDA, SQIVND (reference sequence). The CDR3 runs to 19 residues. V dropped 5 bases and J dropped 4; count of bases not matched to a gene: 16. The chain joins TRBV19 to TRBJ1-5; 11 positions match TRBD1. This TCR was recovered from a man aged 18-30 years who received the YFV17D yellow fever vaccine. The sample here was PBMCs, taken about 5 days after the first yellow fever vaccination. The CDR3 reads CASSATGTGGYPQNQPQHF. The CDR3 DNA reads as TGTGCCAGTAGTGCTACCGGGACAGGGGGATATCCCCAAAATCAGCCCCAGCATTTT.